These 8 T cell receptor beta chains were all obtained from the same sample, sequenced in a study of blood T cell repertoires in COVID-19. The data were produced by immunoSEQ multiplex PCR, yet TCRdb's version contains in-frame clones alone and is incomplete. The sample yields 250,000 to 300,000 clones, around 90% seen once. Input material: PBMCs or T cells enriched from blood (not recorded which). These receptors all come from a human donor in a cohort exposed to, infected with or recovered from COVID-19 (not recorded which). The donor label of this sample is uncertain.

The chain couples TRBV5-4 to TRBJ2-2, with a tentative D call TRBD2 (5 bases). V lost 1 base and J 5 bases, leaving 21 bases between the germline ends. This CDR3 spans 18 amino acids. CDR1 and CDR2 from the germline V gene are SGHNT and YYREEE (reference sequence). CDR3 amino acids: CASSLFGVARGGTGELFF. The CDR3 region has the DNA TGTGCCAGCAGCTTGTTTGGCGTCGCCAGAGGAGGTACCGGGGAGCTGTTTTTT.

This clone was picked up a small number of times. The chain couples TRBV29-1 to TRBJ1-3; 7 nucleotides line up with TRBD1. The trim removed 7 bases at V and 3 bases at J, leaving 3 bases unmatched. Germline CDR1 is SQVTM and CDR2 is ANQGSEA. The CDR3 contains 12 residues. The CDR3 DNA is TGCAGCGCCCGGACAGGTGGAAACACCATATATTTT. Its protein product is CSARTGGNTIYF.

The chain joins TRBV30 to TRBJ1-6; 10 nucleotides align to TRBD1. The junction had 5 bases not matched to a gene; V was cut back by 8 bases and J by 7 bases. The CDR3 totals 13 residues. CDR1 is GTSNPN and CDR2 is SVGIG in the germline V gene (reference sequence). The DNA of the CDR3 is TGTGCCGGAAGGACAGGGGGGAATTCACCCCTCCACTTT. The encoded protein is CAGRTGGNSPLHF.

The chain has TRBV11-2 and TRBJ2-7, with 7 bases that match TRBD1. This CDR3 spans 14 amino acids. The germline V gene encodes CDR1 SGHAT and CDR2 FQNNGV. The trim removed 1 base at V and 4 bases at J, leaving 4 bases unmatched. CDR3 in amino acids: CASSLGIRGYEQYF. Written as DNA, the CDR3 is TGTGCCAGCAGCTTAGGTATCAGGGGGTACGAGCAGTACTTC.

The genes are TRBV24-1 and TRBJ2-1, with 11 bases aligning to TRBD1. The junction had 9 bases not matched to a gene; V was cut back by 7 bases and J by 8 bases. From germline, CDR1 is KGHDR and CDR2 SFDVKD. The CDR3 consists of 15 residues. The CDR3 spells CATRAGTGGYDEQFF. The CDR3 coding sequence is TGTGCCACCAGGGCCGGGACAGGGGGTTACGATGAGCAGTTCTTC.

The chain has TRBV7-9 and TRBJ2-7; 9 nucleotides match TRBD1. The CDR3 spans 14 residues. CDR1 SEHNR and CDR2 FQNEAQ come from the germline V gene (reference sequence). J gave up 4 bases and V 4 bases, and 5 bases lay outside the gene matches. The CDR3 here is CASSSSTGGYEQYF. DNA of the CDR3: TGTGCCAGCAGCTCCTCGACAGGGGGGTACGAGCAGTACTTC. Full variable domain (remainder filled in from reference TRBV7-9 and TRBJ2-7): DTGVSQNPRHKITKRGQNVTFRCDPISEHNRLYWYRQTLGQGPEFLTYFQNEAQLEKSRLLSDRFSAERPKGSFSTLEIQRTEQGDSAMYLCASSSSTGGYEQYFGPGTRLTVT.

This rearrangement joins TRBV5-5 to TRBJ2-5, with TRBD2 matching over 12 bases. Germline-derived CDR1 and CDR2 are SGHKS and YYEKEE (reference sequence). The CDR3 length is 19 residues. V gave up 4 bases and J gave up 2 bases; unmatched junction bases: 15. CDR3 DNA sequence: TGTGCCAGCAGCATCGCCCGACCGCTCCTAGCGGGGGGGCAAGAGACCCAGTACTTC. Its translation: CASSIARPLLAGGQETQYF.

Notes on this clone: Germline is not matched at one junction end, which may reflect a read error. The J gene is TRBJ2-1, the V gene TRBV6-6; D not certain. CDR3 length: 14 residues. Germline-derived CDR1 and CDR2 are MNHNY and SVGAGI (reference sequence). CDR3 residues: CASRLPSRPNGQFF. CDR3 bases: TGTGCCAGCAGACTTCCGTCTCGCCCCAATGGGCAGTTCTTC.